The text below deals with one T cell receptor beta chain. V was shortened by 3 bases and J by 0 bases, with 9 bases between the two germline ends. The CDR3 is made up of 16 amino acids. CDR1 is MNHEY and CDR2 is SMNVEV in the germline V gene (reference sequence). The sample belongs to a study of blood T cell repertoires in COVID-19. Generated by immunoSEQ multiplex PCR, the TCRdb table keeps only in-frame clones and is missing some. The sample includes roughly 150,000 clones, 75% to 80% of them seen just once. The sequenced material came from peripheral blood. This receptor was obtained from an elderly woman with acute or convalescent COVID-19. The chain couples TRBV27 to TRBJ1-6; tentatively, D is TRBD1 (5 bases). The CDR3 is CASSFYRSSYNSPLHF. The CDR3 coding sequence is TGTGCCAGCAGTTTCTACAGGAGCTCCTATAATTCACCCCTCCACTTT.